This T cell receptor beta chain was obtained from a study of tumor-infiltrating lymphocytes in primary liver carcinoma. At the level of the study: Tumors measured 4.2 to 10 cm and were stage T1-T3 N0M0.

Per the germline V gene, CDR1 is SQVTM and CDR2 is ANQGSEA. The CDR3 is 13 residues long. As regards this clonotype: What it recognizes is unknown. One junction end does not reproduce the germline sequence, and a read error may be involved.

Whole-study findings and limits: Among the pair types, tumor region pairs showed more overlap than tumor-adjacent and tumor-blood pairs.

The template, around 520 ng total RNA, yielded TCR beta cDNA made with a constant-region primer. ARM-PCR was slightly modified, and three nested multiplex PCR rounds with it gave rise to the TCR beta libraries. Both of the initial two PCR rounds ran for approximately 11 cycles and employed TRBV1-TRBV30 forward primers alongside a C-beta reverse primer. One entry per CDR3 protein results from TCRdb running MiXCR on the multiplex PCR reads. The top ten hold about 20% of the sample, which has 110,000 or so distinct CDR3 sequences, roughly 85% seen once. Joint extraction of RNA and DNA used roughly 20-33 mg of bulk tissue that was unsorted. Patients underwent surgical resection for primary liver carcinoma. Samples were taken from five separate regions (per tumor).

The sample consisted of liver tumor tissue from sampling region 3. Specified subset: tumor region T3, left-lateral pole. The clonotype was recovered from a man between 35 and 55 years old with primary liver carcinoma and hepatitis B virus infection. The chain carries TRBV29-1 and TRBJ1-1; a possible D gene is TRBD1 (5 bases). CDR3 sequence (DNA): TGCAGCGAGACGGGACGGGTGAACACTGTAGCTTCCTTT. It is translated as CSETGRVNTVASF. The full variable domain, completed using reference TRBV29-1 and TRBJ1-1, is SAVISQKPSRDICQRGTSLTIQCQVDSQVTMMFWYRQQPGQSLTLIATANQGSEATYESGFVIDKFPISRPNLTFSTLTVSNMSPEDSSIYLCSETGRVNTVASFGQGTRLTVV.